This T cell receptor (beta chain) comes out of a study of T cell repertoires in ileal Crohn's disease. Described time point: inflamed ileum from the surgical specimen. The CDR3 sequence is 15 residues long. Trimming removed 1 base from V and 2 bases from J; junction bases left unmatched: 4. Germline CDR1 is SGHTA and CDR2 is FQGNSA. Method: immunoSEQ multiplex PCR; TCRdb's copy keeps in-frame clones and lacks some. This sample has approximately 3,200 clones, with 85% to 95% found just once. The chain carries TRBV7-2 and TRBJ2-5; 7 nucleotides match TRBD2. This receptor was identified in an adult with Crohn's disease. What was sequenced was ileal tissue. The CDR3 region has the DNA TGTGCCAGCAGCTTAGGATCCGGGAGGCAAGAGACCCAGTACTTC. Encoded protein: CASSLGSGRQETQYF.